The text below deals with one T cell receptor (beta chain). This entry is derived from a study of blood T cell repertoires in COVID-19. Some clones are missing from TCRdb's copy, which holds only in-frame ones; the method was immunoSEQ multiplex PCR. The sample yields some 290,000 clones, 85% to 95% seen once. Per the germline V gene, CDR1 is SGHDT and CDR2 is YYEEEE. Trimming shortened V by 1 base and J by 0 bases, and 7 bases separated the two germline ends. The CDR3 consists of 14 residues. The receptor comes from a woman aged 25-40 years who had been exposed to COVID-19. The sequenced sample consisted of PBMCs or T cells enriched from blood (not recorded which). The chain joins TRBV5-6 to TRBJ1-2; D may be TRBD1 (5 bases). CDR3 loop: CASSLPRANYGYTF. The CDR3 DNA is TGTGCCAGCAGCTTGCCCAGGGCTAACTATGGCTACACCTTC.